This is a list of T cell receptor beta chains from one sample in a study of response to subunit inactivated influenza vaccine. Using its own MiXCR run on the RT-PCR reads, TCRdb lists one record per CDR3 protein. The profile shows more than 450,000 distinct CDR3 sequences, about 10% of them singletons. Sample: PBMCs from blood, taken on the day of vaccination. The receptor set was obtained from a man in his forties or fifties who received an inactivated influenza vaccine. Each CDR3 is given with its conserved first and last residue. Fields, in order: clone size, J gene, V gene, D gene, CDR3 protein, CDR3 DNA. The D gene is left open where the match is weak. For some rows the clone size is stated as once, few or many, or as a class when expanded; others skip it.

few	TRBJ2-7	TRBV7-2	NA	CASSLSQGKQYF	TGTGCCAGCAGCTTATCTCAGGGGAAACAGTACTTC
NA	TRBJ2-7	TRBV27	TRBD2	CASSLVGRDEQYF	TGTGCCAGCAGTTTAGTGGGGAGGGACGAGCAGTACTTC
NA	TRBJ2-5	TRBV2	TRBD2	CARGSGGGVQETQYF	TGTGCCAGGGGTAGCGGGGGCGGCGTCCAAGAGACCCAGTACTTC
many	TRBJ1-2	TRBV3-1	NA	CASSQGRGAYGYTF	TGTGCCAGCAGCCAGGGACGTGGGGCCTATGGCTACACCTTC
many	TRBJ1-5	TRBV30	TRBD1	CAWTGGGNQPQHF	TGTGCCTGGACAGGGGGTGGCAATCAGCCCCAGCATTTT
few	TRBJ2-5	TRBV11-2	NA	CASSKGHQETQYF	TGTGCCAGCAGCAAAGGCCACCAAGAGACCCAGTACTTC
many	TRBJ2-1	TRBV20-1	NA	CSARATVGNEQFF	TGCAGTGCTAGAGCTACAGTCGGCAATGAGCAGTTCTTC
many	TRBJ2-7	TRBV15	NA	CATSRFPGPEQYF	TGTGCCACCAGCAGATTTCCGGGACCCGAGCAGTACTTC
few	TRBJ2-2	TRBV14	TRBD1	CASSPLRDRATGELFF	TGTGCCAGCAGCCCACTCCGGGACAGGGCCACCGGGGAGCTGTTTTTT
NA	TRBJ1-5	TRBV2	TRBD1	CASSQGQSNQPQHF	TGTGCCAGCAGCCAGGGACAGAGCAATCAGCCCCAGCATTTT
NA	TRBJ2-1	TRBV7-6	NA	CASSLGGFTSNEQIF	TGTGCCAGCAGCTTAGGGGGGTTTACCAGCAATGAGCAGATCTTC
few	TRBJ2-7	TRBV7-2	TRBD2	CASSQGLAGEQYF	TGTGCCAGCAGCCAGGGACTAGCGGGGGAGCAGTACTTC
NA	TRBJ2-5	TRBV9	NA	CASSPRWLETQYF	TGTGCCAGCAGCCCCCGCTGGTTGGAGACCCAGTACTTC
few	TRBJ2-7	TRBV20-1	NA	CSARVGSEQYF	TGCAGTGCTAGAGTCGGGAGCGAGCAGTACTTC
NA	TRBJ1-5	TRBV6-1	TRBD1	CASSQTFRDRGQTNPQHF	TGTGCCAGCAGTCAGACCTTCCGGGACAGGGGGCAAACGAACCCCCAGCATTTT
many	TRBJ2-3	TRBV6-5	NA	CASSYSRQTTTDTQYF	TGTGCCAGCAGTTACTCGAGACAAACTACTACAGATACGCAGTATTTT
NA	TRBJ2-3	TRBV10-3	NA	CAIKEGGGADTQYF	TGTGCCATCAAAGAGGGCGGGGGCGCGGATACGCAGTATTTT
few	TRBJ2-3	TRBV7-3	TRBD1	CASSLRAGGRSSSYHGTDTQYF	TGTGCCAGCAGCTTAAGGGCAGGGGGAAGGTCTAGTAGTTACCATGGCACAGATACGCAGTATTTT
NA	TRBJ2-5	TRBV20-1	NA	CSARGAPGTQETQYF	TGCAGTGCTAGAGGGGCCCCCGGGACACAAGAGACCCAGTACTTC
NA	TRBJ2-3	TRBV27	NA	CASSLRSESTQYF	TGTGCCAGCAGTTTAAGGTCGGAATCTACGCAGTATTTT
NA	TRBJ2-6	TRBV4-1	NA	CASSQVVSAGANVLTF	TGCGCCAGCAGCCAAGTGGTTTCAGCTGGGGCCAACGTCCTGACTTTC
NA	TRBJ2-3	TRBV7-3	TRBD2	CASSSGAGRADTQYF	TGTGCCAGCAGCTCTGGGGCGGGGAGGGCCGATACGCAGTATTTT
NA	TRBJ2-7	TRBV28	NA	CASSPWDRVYEQYF	TGTGCCAGCAGTCCCTGGGACCGTGTCTACGAGCAGTACTTC
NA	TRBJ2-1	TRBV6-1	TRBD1	CASSRIGDRGPHEQFF	TGTGCCAGCAGCCGCATAGGGGACAGGGGCCCCCATGAGCAGTTCTTC
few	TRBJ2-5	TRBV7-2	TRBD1	CASSPGQGAKTQYF	TGTGCCAGCAGCCCTGGACAGGGGGCAAAGACCCAGTACTTC
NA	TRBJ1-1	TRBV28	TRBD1	CASSLTQGDPEAFF	TGTGCCAGCAGTTTAACGCAGGGGGACCCTGAAGCTTTCTTT
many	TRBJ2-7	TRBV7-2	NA	CASSLGIEQYF	TGTGCCAGCAGCTTAGGGATCGAGCAGTACTTC
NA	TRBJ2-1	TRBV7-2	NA	CASSFSVGGNEQFF	TGTGCCAGCAGCTTTAGCGTAGGCGGGAATGAGCAGTTCTTC
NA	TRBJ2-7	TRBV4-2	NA	CASSQDRYPRGTYEQYF	TGTGCCAGCAGCCAAGATCGTTACCCTCGTGGCACCTACGAGCAGTACTTC
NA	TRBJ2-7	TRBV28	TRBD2	CASTLAGGGEQYF	TGTGCCAGCACACTAGCGGGGGGTGGCGAGCAGTACTTC
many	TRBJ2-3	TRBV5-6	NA	CASSALGRGSTDTQYF	TGTGCCAGCAGCGCCCTAGGACGGGGGAGCACAGATACGCAGTATTTT
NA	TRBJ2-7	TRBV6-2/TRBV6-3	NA	CASTHRAGYSYEQYF	TGTGCCAGCACCCACCGGGCAGGCTACTCCTACGAGCAGTACTTC
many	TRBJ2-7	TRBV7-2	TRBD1	CASSLVGTGVEQYF	TGTGCCAGCAGCTTAGTTGGGACAGGGGTCGAGCAGTACTTC
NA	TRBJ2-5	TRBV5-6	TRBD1	CASTTDRGGGKETQYF	TGTGCCAGCACCACCGACAGGGGGGGCGGGAAAGAGACCCAGTACTTC
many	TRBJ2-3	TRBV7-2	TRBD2	CASSPRLAGNTQYF	TGTGCCAGCAGCCCGAGACTAGCGGGAAACACGCAGTATTTT
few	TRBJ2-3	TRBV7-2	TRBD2	CASSLVGLGIIDTQYF	TGTGCCAGCAGCTTAGTTGGACTAGGGATTATAGATACGCAGTATTTT
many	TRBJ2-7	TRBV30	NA	CAWSVDSNYEQYF	TGTGCCTGGAGTGTTGACAGTAACTACGAGCAGTACTTC
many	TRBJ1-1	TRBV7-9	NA	CASSYPGPANTEAFF	TGTGCCAGCAGCTATCCGGGGCCGGCGAACACTGAAGCTTTCTTT
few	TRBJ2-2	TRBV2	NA	CASFRGVDTGELFF	TGTGCCAGTTTTCGGGGTGTCGACACCGGGGAGCTGTTTTTT
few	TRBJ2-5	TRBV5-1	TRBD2	CASNSGRAVETQYF	TGCGCCAGCAACAGCGGGAGGGCCGTGGAGACCCAGTACTTC
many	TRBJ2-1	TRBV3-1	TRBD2	CASSQDFAGEAYNEQFF	TGTGCCAGCAGCCAAGATTTCGCGGGAGAGGCCTACAATGAGCAGTTCTTC
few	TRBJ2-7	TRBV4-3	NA	CASSRNQAGGSYEQYF	TGCGCCAGCAGCCGAAACCAGGCAGGCGGCTCCTACGAGCAGTACTTC
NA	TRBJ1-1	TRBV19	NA	CASSPDPSDTEAFF	TGTGCCAGTAGTCCCGACCCTTCCGACACTGAAGCTTTCTTT
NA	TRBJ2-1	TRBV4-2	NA	CASSQGISSYNEQFF	TGTGCCAGCAGCCAAGGAATAAGCTCCTACAATGAGCAGTTCTTC